This entry lists 20 T cell receptor beta chains sequenced from one sample in a study of T cell responses to AZD1222 COVID-19 vaccine (dated by TCRdb to about 2021). This specimen's time point label, interpreted: baseline before first vaccination. The library was built by means of the immunoSEQ multiplex PCR assay. TCRdb's version of the immuneACCESS table is confined to in-frame rearrangements and falls short of the full clone set. An unresolved V gene accounts for under half of the shortfall where checked; the remainder is of unknown origin. The sample contains about 150,000 clones, about 91% of them found a single time. The ten largest clones take up 1.5% to 2% of the sample. This specimen was peripheral blood, taken on day 0 of AZD1222 vaccination. These receptors came from an adult in good health.

V gene TRBV18 combines with J gene TRBJ2-7; TRBD1 is a possible D gene (8 bases). V was pared by 3 bases and J by 1 base, with 16 bases between. The CDR3 is 16 residues long. CDR1 is KGHSH, CDR2 LQKENI, per germline. CDR3 nucleotides: TGTGCCAGCTCACCTTGGACAGGGAGGGTGTCCTACGAGCAGTACTTC. Translation: CASSPWTGRVSYEQYF. The full variable domain, rest sourced from reference TRBV18 and TRBJ2-7, is NAGVMQNPRHLVRRRGQEARLRCSPMKGHSHVYWYRQLPEEGLKFMVYLQKENIIDESGMPKERFSAEFPKEGPSILRIQQVVRGDSAAYFCASSPWTGRVSYEQYFGPGTRLTVT.

The sample holds one count of this clone. The rearrangement uses TRBV7-2 and TRBJ1-1, with no clear D. Looked up from germline, CDR1 is SGHTA and CDR2 is FQGNSA. The CDR3 is made up of 13 amino acids. V was cut by 6 bases and J by 8 bases, with 16 bases left in between. This CDR3 is CASSLPVSREAFF. CDR3 DNA sequence: TGTGCCAGCAGTCTCCCAGTGTCGAGGGAAGCTTTCTTT. The whole variable domain, filled in from reference TRBV7-2 and TRBJ1-1, reads GAGVSQSPSNKVTEKGKDVELRCDPISGHTALYWYRQSLGQGLEFLIYFQGNSAPDKSGLPSDRFSAERTGGSVSTLTIQRTQQEDSAVYLCASSLPVSREAFFGQGTRLTVV.

This chain links TRBV10-1 with TRBJ1-1; 7 bases fit TRBD1. Germline trimming cut 8 bases from V and 4 bases from J; bases unmatched to any gene: 4. The length of the CDR3 is 12 residues. The germline V gene has CDR1 WNHNN and CDR2 SYGVQD (reference sequence). The CDR3 nucleotides read TGCGCCAGCGGGGACAGTTTCACTGAAGCTTTCTTT. This gives the protein CASGDSFTEAFF.

This chain links TRBV3-1 (or the pseudogene TRBV3-2) with TRBJ1-1, with D possibly matching TRBD1 (5 bases). V dropped 3 bases and J dropped 1 base, with 9 bases sitting between them. Per germline, CDR1 LGHDT and CDR2 YNNKEL (reference sequence). CDR3 length equals 14 residues. CDR3 sequence: CASSHGAQNTEAFF. CDR3 DNA: TGTGCCAGCAGCCATGGGGCTCAGAACACTGAAGCTTTCTTT.

V and J are TRBV2 and TRBJ2-3; a possible D gene is TRBD2 (6 bases). Germline CDR1 and CDR2: SNHLY and FYNNEI. The V gene lost 3 bases and the J gene lost 5 bases, with 12 bases spanning the gap. The CDR3 sequence is 14 residues long. CDR3 sequence reads: CASSEGGGVDTQYF. The CDR3 bases are TGTGCCAGCAGTGAGGGGGGAGGCGTAGATACGCAGTATTTT.

The chain has TRBV6-5 and TRBJ1-4; 11 bases are a match to TRBD1. V shed 6 bases and J 6 bases; nucleotides not matched to a gene: 3. CDR1 and CDR2 (germline): MNHEY, SVGAGI. The CDR3 covers 14 residues. CDR3 bases: TGTGCCAGCAGCGGGACAGGGGGGGATGAAAAACTGTTTTTT. Translated, it gives CASSGTGGDEKLFF.

The gene calls are TRBV18 and TRBJ1-6; no reliable D call. Germline V gives CDR1 KGHSH, CDR2 LQKENI. CDR3 length equals 13 residues. Between the trimmed V and J ends, which lost 2 bases and 7 bases, there was a span of 6 bases. The CDR3 spells CASSPGDNSPLHF. The CDR3 region has the DNA TGTGCCAGCTCACCAGGAGACAATTCACCCCTCCACTTT.

The chain combines TRBV18 with TRBJ2-5; D might be TRBD1 (6 bases). This CDR3 region has 14 residues. Per germline, CDR1 KGHSH and CDR2 LQKENI. V was cut by 0 bases and J by 4 bases, with 9 bases left in between. CDR3 sequence: CASSPPSGVETQYF. For the CDR3, the DNA is TGTGCCAGCTCACCACCGTCAGGGGTAGAGACCCAGTACTTC.

This clone was found once. V and J are TRBV2 and TRBJ1-5; D is unresolved. Germline V gene data show CDR1 as SNHLY and CDR2 as FYNNEI. Trimming pared 0 bases from V and 1 base from J, leaving 7 bases between. The length of the CDR3 is 15 residues. DNA for the CDR3: TGTGCCAGCAGTGAAGCGGGCGGAAGCAATCAGCCCCAGCATTTT. Protein product: CASSEAGGSNQPQHF.

Only one count was recorded for this clone. The rearrangement joins TRBV27 to TRBJ1-5; D is possibly TRBD1 (5 bases). Germline CDR1 is MNHEY and CDR2 is SMNVEV (reference sequence). Trimming removed 0 bases at V and 0 bases at J, with 12 bases between. The CDR3 totals 17 residues. This CDR3 reads CASSLSMGDYSNQPQHF. The DNA for the CDR3 is TGTGCCAGCAGTTTATCGATGGGGGATTATAGCAATCAGCCCCAGCATTTT.

This chain links TRBV27 with TRBJ1-1, with a tentative D call TRBD1 (6 bases). Germline V CDR1 and CDR2: MNHEY, SMNVEV (reference sequence). Trimming took 5 bases from V and 4 from J, leaving 11 bases between them. The CDR3 is made up of 13 amino acids. The CDR3 bases are TGTGCCAGCAGTCCCAGGGGCAGCACTGAAGCTTTCTTT. It codes for CASSPRGSTEAFF.

V and J are TRBV5-6 and TRBJ1-5; the D gene is possibly TRBD1 (5 bases). Germline V gives CDR1 SGHDT, CDR2 YYEEEE. The CDR3 is made up of 15 amino acids. V lost 3 bases to trimming and J lost 5 bases, with 15 bases between them. CDR3 in amino acids: CASSSLGGRDQPQHF. CDR3 DNA sequence: TGTGCCAGCAGCTCTTTGGGGGGGAGGGATCAGCCCCAGCATTTT.

The V and J genes are TRBV4-3 and TRBJ1-3, with D maybe TRBD1 (5 bases). The length of the CDR3 is 16 residues. V lost 1 base and J lost 3, with 13 bases in between. Per germline, CDR1 LGHNA and CDR2 YSLEER. In nucleotides, the CDR3 is TGCGCCAGCAGCCAAGTAAGCGGGGCACATGGAAACACCATATATTTT. It specifies CASSQVSGAHGNTIYF.

The chain combines TRBV7-8 with TRBJ2-7; D gene unclear. The CDR3 loop spans 15 amino acids. V was cut by 3 bases and J by 0 bases, with 12 bases left in between. CDR1 and CDR2 from the germline V gene are SGHVS and FQNEAQ. CDR3 region: CASSFPGLSSYEQYF. Written as DNA, the CDR3 is TGTGCCAGCAGCTTCCCGGGCCTTAGCTCCTACGAGCAGTACTTC.

The chain links TRBV5-1 to TRBJ2-7, with a weak D call TRBD1 (6 bases). Between the trimmed V and J ends, which lost 7 bases and 3 bases, there was a span of 11 bases. CDR3 length: 12 residues. Germline V gene data show CDR1 as SGHRS and CDR2 as YFSETQ. CDR3 in DNA: TGCGCCAGCCAGGGGCAAGACTACGAGCAGTACTTC. This translates into CASQGQDYEQYF.

This clone was picked up a small number of times. V gene TRBV18 combines with J gene TRBJ2-7; 7 positions agree with TRBD1. Germline CDR1 reads KGHSH; CDR2 reads LQKENI. Trimming at V came to 0 bases and at J to 3 bases, leaving 2 bases not matched to a gene. The CDR3 sequence is 14 residues long. The CDR3 region is CASSPPQGHYEQYF. CDR3 bases: TGTGCCAGCTCACCACCACAGGGGCACTACGAGCAGTACTTC.

The V call is TRBV3-1 (or the pseudogene TRBV3-2), the J call TRBJ2-5, with D possibly being TRBD1 (5 bases). This CDR3 is built from 13 residues. Trimming left V 5 bases short and J 4 bases short, with 11 bases between. Germline V gene sequence: CDR1 LGHDT, CDR2 YNNKEL (reference sequence). CDR3 loop: CASSSRTPETQYF. As DNA, the CDR3 is TGTGCCAGCAGCTCCCGGACACCAGAGACCCAGTACTTC.

The chain links TRBV4-2 to TRBJ1-1; D ambiguous. Germline CDR1 LGHNA, CDR2 YNFKEQ. There are 14 residues in the CDR3. The ends were cut back, 3 bases at V and 3 bases at J, with 11 bases in the middle. The CDR3 loop reads CASSHHSSDTEAFF. The CDR3 DNA follows: TGTGCCAGCAGCCACCACAGTTCTGACACTGAAGCTTTCTTT.

The gene calls are TRBV6-2 or TRBV6-3 and TRBJ2-7; perhaps TRBD1 as D (6 bases). The germline V gene encodes CDR1 MNHEY and CDR2 SVGEGT. There are 16 residues in the CDR3. The ends were cut back, 5 bases at V and 6 bases at J, with 23 bases in the middle. CDR3 coding DNA: TGTGCCAGCAGTAAAGGCATGGGCAGGGGAGTAGGCGAGCAGTACTTC. This encodes CASSKGMGRGVGEQYF.

This clone showed up just a few times. The rearrangement joins TRBV2 to TRBJ1-4; D remains unclear. Germline lookup yields CDR1 SNHLY and CDR2 FYNNEI. The V gene lost 6 bases and the J gene lost 0 bases, with 8 bases spanning the gap. This CDR3 is 14 amino acids long. In nucleotides, the CDR3 is TGTGCCAGCAGCCCGACAACAACTAATGAAAAACTGTTTTTT. It is translated as CASSPTTTNEKLFF.